These 18 T cell receptor beta chains were sequenced from one sample in a study of blood T cell repertoires in COVID-19. TCRdb's table, derived via immunoSEQ multiplex PCR, lists solely in-frame clones and lacks some. The data contain some 120,000 clones, 80% of them singletons. The sequencing sample was made of peripheral blood. These receptor sequences come from a man between 65 and 80 years old with acute or convalescent COVID-19.

The chain joins TRBV12-3 or TRBV12-4 to TRBJ2-7; D is perhaps TRBD2 (5 bases). The CDR3 spans 13 residues. V lost 3 bases, J lost 2 bases, and 8 bases lay in between. The CDR3 coding sequence is TGTGCCAGCAGTTTGGGGAGCCCCTACGAGCAGTACTTC. As protein: CASSLGSPYEQYF.

The chain carries TRBV5-1 and TRBJ1-4, with D possibly being TRBD1 (6 bases). The V and J ends lost 4 bases and 7 bases respectively, with 11 bases between them. This CDR3 spans 13 amino acids. Germline-derived CDR1 and CDR2 are SGHRS and YFSETQ. CDR3 amino acids: CASSKQGGEKLFF. The CDR3 DNA reads TGCGCCAGCAGCAAACAGGGCGGTGAAAAACTGTTTTTT.

The V gene is TRBV2, the J gene TRBJ2-1, with 9 bases that match TRBD2. From germline, CDR1 is SNHLY and CDR2 FYNNEI. V lost 9 bases, J lost 9 bases, and 9 bases stayed unmatched. There are 13 residues in the CDR3. The CDR3 loop is CARGLAGVGEQFF. As DNA, the CDR3 is TGTGCCAGGGGACTAGCCGGGGTGGGTGAGCAGTTCTTC.

This chain connects TRBV27 to TRBJ1-5; 10 positions match TRBD1. This CDR3 is 14 amino acids long. After removal of 4 bases from V and 5 bases from J, the junction contained 2 bases not matched to a gene. Germline assignment: CDR1 MNHEY and CDR2 SMNVEV (reference sequence). This chain's CDR3 is CASSWTGGDQPQHF. The CDR3 coding sequence is TGTGCCAGCAGTTGGACAGGGGGGGATCAGCCCCAGCATTTT.

This chain uses TRBV18 with TRBJ2-3; 8 nucleotides line up with TRBD1. There are 15 residues in the CDR3. CDR1 and CDR2 from the germline V gene are KGHSH and LQKENI. With V trimmed by 5 bases and J by 6 bases, 10 bases remained unmatched. The CDR3 DNA is TGTGCCAGCTCAACCCGACAGGGGTTAGGGGATACGCAGTATTTT. Translation gives CASSTRQGLGDTQYF.

This clone is a singleton in its sample. The genes are TRBV5-1 and TRBJ1-4; D ambiguous. With 5 bases removed from V and 4 bases from J, the gap between germline ends came to 15 bases. The CDR3 totals 15 residues. Per the germline V gene, CDR1 is SGHRS and CDR2 is YFSETQ. CDR3 region: CASSFGIGGNEKLFF. The CDR3 DNA reads TGCGCCAGCAGTTTTGGCATCGGAGGTAATGAAAAACTGTTTTTT.

The genes are TRBV18 and TRBJ1-1, with D perhaps matching TRBD1 (5 bases). This CDR3 is built from 13 residues. Between the trimmed V and J ends, which lost 8 bases and 1 base, there was a span of 11 bases. Germline V gene lookup returns CDR1 KGHSH and CDR2 LQKENI. CDR3 loop: CASTGQGNTEAFF. The CDR3 DNA is TGTGCCAGCACCGGGCAGGGGAACACTGAAGCTTTCTTT.

This clone appeared a single time. This chain uses TRBV21-1 with TRBJ1-2; TRBD1, the table's D call, was not compared with the DNA. TRBV21-1 has pseudogene status. The CDR3 loop spans 15 amino acids. As DNA, the CDR3 is TGTGCCAGCAGCAAAGCGGCAGGGCAAGACTATGGCTACACCTTC. As protein: CASSKAAGQDYGYTF.

This rearrangement joins TRBV29-1 to TRBJ2-3; D possibly corresponds to TRBD1 (7 bases). Germline assignment: CDR1 SQVTM and CDR2 ANQGSEA. V lost 5 bases to trimming and J lost 2 bases, with 17 bases between them. The CDR3 contains 15 residues. CDR3 bases: TGCAGCGTTAGGTACACAGGGGACTCCACAGATACGCAGTATTTT. Encoded protein: CSVRYTGDSTDTQYF.

The V and J genes are TRBV19 and TRBJ1-6; D is perhaps TRBD1 (5 bases). The CDR3 has 13 residues. V dropped 10 bases and J dropped 7 bases, with 14 bases sitting between them. Germline CDR1 is LNHDA and CDR2 is SQIVND (reference sequence). CDR3 protein: CATTQGWNSPLHF. Written as DNA, the CDR3 is TGTGCCACGACCCAGGGTTGGAATTCACCCCTCCACTTT. Using reference TRBV19 and TRBJ1-6 for the parts outside the CDR3, the full variable domain is DGGITQSPKYLFRKEGQNVTLSCEQNLNHDAMYWYRQDPGQGLRLIYYSQIVNDFQKGDIAEGYSVSREKKESFPLTVTSAQKNPTAFYLCATTQGWNSPLHFGNGTRLTVT.

The rearrangement uses TRBV5-1 and TRBJ1-4, with TRBD1 identical over 9 bases. Trimming took 1 base from V and 2 from J; bases not matched to a gene: 3. The CDR3 covers 16 residues. Germline V lookup: CDR1 SGHRS, CDR2 YFSETQ. In DNA form, the CDR3 reads TGCGCCAGCAGCTTGACAGGGGGCGTGACTAATGAAAAACTGTTTTTT. Amino acid sequence: CASSLTGGVTNEKLFF.

This chain joins TRBV6-1 and TRBJ1-1, with 11 bases matching TRBD1. V shed 2 bases and J 5 bases; nucleotides not matched to a gene: 7. The CDR3 runs 16 residues. CDR1 is MNHNS and CDR2 is SASEGT in the germline V gene. This CDR3 is CASSERGTGGRTEAFF. The CDR3 DNA is TGTGCCAGCAGTGAAAGGGGGACAGGGGGGAGGACTGAAGCTTTCTTT.

The V gene is TRBV5-4, the J gene TRBJ2-5, with 15 bases fitting TRBD2. The CDR3 runs 16 residues. Unmatched junction bases numbered 7, after V lost 3 bases and J lost 7 bases. Germline V CDR1 and CDR2: SGHNT, YYREEE (reference sequence). CDR3 region: CASSSGTSGGSGTQYF. The CDR3 nucleotides are TGTGCCAGCAGCTCAGGGACTAGCGGGGGGTCGGGGACCCAGTACTTC. The full variable domain, in which reference TRBV5-4 and TRBJ2-5 provide the parts outside the CDR3, is ETGVTQSPTHLIKTRGQQVTLRCSSQSGHNTVSWYQQALGQGPQFIFQYYREEENGRGNFPPRFSGLQFPNYSSELNVNALELDDSALYLCASSSGTSGGSGTQYFGPGTRLLVL.

The rearrangement uses TRBV7-3 and TRBJ2-7; 9 bases match TRBD1. This CDR3 is built from 19 residues. Per the germline V gene, CDR1 is SGHTA and CDR2 is FQGTGA. The ends lost 2 bases at V and 3 bases at J; junction bases unmatched: 17. Written as DNA, the CDR3 is TGTGCCAGCAGCTTAGGGGGACAGGGAGAACCAAAACTCTACTACGAGCAGTACTTC. Translated: CASSLGGQGEPKLYYEQYF. The whole variable domain, filled in from reference TRBV7-3 and TRBJ2-7, reads GAGVSQTPSNKVTEKGKYVELRCDPISGHTALYWYRQSLGQGPEFLIYFQGTGAADDSGLPNDRFFAVRPEGSVSTLKIQRTERGDSAVYLCASSLGGQGEPKLYYEQYFGPGTRLTVT.

The table lists this clone with a count of one. J is TRBJ2-3 and V is TRBV6-6; D might be TRBD2 (6 bases). Germline V lookup: CDR1 MNHNY, CDR2 SVGAGI (reference sequence). V was cut by 2 bases and J by 7 bases, with 19 bases left in between. The CDR3 contains 16 residues. CDR3 amino acids: CASSYTGTQGGNTQYF. CDR3 nucleotide sequence: TGTGCCAGCAGTTACACCGGGACCCAGGGAGGAAATACGCAGTATTTT.

The rearrangement joins TRBV14 to TRBJ1-2; 10 bases are shared with TRBD1. This CDR3 region has 13 residues. The germline V gene has CDR1 SGHDN and CDR2 FVKESK. V lost 5 bases to trimming and J lost 8 bases; unmatched junction nucleotides: 5. The CDR3 reads CASSYGQGGGYTF. The CDR3, as DNA: TGTGCCAGCAGCTATGGACAGGGGGGAGGCTACACCTTC.

This rearrangement joins TRBV10-2 to TRBJ1-5, with D possibly TRBD1 on 5 matching bases. The CDR3 covers 15 residues. The V gene lost 5 bases and the J gene lost 2 bases, with 13 bases spanning the gap. Germline V gene data show CDR1 as WSHSY and CDR2 as SAAADI. In DNA, the CDR3 is TGCGCCAGCAGTCGTCGCAGGGCAGGCAATCAGCCCCAGCATTTT. This translates into CASSRRRAGNQPQHF.

This chain connects TRBV19 to TRBJ2-7, with D possibly matching TRBD1 (5 bases). CDR1 and CDR2 from the germline V gene are LNHDA and SQIVND (reference sequence). Trimming removed 4 bases from V and 4 bases from J, with 14 bases in between. The CDR3 is made up of 14 amino acids. CDR3 region: CASSSGRDIYEQYF. The CDR3 bases are TGTGCCAGTAGTAGCGGCAGGGATATTTACGAGCAGTACTTC.